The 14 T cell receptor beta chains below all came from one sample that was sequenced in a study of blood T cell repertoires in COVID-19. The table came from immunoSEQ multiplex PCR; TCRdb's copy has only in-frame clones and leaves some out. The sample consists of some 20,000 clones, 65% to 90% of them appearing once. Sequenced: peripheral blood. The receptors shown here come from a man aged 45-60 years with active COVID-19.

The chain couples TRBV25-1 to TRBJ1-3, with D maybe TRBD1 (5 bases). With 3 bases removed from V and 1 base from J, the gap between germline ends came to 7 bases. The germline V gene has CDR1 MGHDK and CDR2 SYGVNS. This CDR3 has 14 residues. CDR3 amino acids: CASSDPGSGNTIYF. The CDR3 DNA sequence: TGTGCCAGCAGTGACCCAGGGTCTGGAAACACCATATATTTT. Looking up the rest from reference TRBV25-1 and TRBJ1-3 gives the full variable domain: EADIYQTPRYLVIGTGKKITLECSQTMGHDKMYWYQQDPGMELHLIHYSYGVNSTEKGDLSSESTVSRIRTEHFPLTLESARPSHTSQYLCASSDPGSGNTIYFGEGSWLTVV.

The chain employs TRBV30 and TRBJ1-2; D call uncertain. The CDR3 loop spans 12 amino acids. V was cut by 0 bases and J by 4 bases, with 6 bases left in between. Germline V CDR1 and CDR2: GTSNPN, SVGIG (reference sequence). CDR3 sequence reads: CAWSVQFYGYTF. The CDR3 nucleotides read TGTGCCTGGAGTGTACAGTTCTATGGCTACACCTTC.

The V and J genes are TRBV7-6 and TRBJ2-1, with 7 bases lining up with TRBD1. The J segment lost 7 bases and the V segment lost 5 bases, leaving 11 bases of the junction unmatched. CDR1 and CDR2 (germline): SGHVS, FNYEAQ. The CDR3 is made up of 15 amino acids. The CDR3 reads CASSKQGTLRNEQFF. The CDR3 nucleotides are TGTGCCAGCAGCAAACAGGGGACCCTCCGAAATGAGCAGTTCTTC.

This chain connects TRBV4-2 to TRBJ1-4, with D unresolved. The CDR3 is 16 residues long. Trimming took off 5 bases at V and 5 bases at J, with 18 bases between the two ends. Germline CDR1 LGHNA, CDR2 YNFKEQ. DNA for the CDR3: TGTGCCAGCAGCTACCTTGGGTTCGGGAAAAATGAAAAACTGTTTTTT. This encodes CASSYLGFGKNEKLFF.

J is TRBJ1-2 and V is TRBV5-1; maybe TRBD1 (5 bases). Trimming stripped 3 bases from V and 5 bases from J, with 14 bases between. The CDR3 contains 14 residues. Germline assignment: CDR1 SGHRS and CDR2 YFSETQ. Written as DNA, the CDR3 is TGCGCCAGCAGCTCCGGGGGAACCCAGTATGGCTACACCTTC. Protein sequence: CASSSGGTQYGYTF.

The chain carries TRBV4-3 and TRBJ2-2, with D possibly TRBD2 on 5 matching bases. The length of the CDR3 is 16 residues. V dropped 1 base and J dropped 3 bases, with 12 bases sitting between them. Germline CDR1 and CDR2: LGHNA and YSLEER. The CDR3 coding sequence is TGCGCCAGCAGCCAAGGCGCCGGGATAGACACCGGGGAGCTGTTTTTT. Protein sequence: CASSQGAGIDTGELFF.

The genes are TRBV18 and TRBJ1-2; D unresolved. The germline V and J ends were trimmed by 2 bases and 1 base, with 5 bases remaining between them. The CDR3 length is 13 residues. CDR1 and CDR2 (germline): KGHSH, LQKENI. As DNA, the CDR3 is TGTGCCAGCTCACCAGAGAGTAACTATGGCTACACCTTC. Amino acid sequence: CASSPESNYGYTF.

CDR3 bases: TGTGCCAGCAGCCGTAGCGGGGGGGCCGAATTCACGCAGTATTTT. Translation gives CASSRSGGAEFTQYF. V gene TRBV3-1 (or the pseudogene TRBV3-2) combines with J gene TRBJ2-3, with 11 bases identical to TRBD2. Trimming took 4 bases from V and 9 from J; bases not matched to a gene: 9. The CDR3 is 15 residues long. The germline gives CDR1 LGHDT, CDR2 YNNKEL (reference sequence).

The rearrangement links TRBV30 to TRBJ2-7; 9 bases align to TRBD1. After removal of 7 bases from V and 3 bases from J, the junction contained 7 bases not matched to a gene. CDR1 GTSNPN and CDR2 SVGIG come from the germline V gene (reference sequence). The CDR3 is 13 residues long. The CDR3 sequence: CASRGTGRYEQYF. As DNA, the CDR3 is TGTGCCTCCCGCGGGACAGGGCGCTACGAGCAGTACTTC.

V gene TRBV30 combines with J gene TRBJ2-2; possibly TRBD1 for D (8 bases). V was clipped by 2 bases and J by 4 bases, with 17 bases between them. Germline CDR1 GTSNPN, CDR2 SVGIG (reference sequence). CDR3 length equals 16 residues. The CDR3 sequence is CAWSRYRGGITGELFF. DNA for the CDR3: TGTGCCTGGAGTAGGTACAGGGGGGGGATCACCGGGGAGCTGTTTTTT.

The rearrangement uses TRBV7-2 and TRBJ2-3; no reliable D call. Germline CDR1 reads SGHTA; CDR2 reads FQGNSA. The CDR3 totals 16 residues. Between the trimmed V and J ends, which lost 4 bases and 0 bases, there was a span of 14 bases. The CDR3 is CASSSGRQFSTDTQYF. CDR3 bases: TGTGCCAGCAGCTCCGGCAGGCAGTTTAGCACAGATACGCAGTATTTT.

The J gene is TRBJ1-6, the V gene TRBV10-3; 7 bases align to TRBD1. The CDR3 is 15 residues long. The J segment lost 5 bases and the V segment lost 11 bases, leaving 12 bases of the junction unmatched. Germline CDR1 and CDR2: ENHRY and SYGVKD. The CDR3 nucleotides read TGTGCCGTTAGTACCGGGACAGTCAATAATTCACCCCTCCACTTT. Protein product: CAVSTGTVNNSPLHF.

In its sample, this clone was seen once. The DNA of the CDR3 is TGTGCCAGCAGCTCCCGTCGGGCGGGGAGCACCGGGGAGCTGTTTTTT. Translation gives CASSSRRAGSTGELFF. The rearrangement uses TRBV7-3 and TRBJ2-2; D is possibly TRBD2 (6 bases). This CDR3 is 16 amino acids long. The germline gives CDR1 SGHTA, CDR2 FQGTGA. The V gene lost 4 bases and the J gene lost 4 bases, with 16 bases spanning the gap.

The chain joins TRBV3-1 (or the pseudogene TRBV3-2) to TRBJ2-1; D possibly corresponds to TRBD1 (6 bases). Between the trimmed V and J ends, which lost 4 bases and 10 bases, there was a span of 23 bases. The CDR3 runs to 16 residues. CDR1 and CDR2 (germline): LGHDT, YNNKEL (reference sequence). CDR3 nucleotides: TGTGCCAGCAGCCCCATCACAGGGATCACAATGATGGAGCAGTTCTTC. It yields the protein CASSPITGITMMEQFF.